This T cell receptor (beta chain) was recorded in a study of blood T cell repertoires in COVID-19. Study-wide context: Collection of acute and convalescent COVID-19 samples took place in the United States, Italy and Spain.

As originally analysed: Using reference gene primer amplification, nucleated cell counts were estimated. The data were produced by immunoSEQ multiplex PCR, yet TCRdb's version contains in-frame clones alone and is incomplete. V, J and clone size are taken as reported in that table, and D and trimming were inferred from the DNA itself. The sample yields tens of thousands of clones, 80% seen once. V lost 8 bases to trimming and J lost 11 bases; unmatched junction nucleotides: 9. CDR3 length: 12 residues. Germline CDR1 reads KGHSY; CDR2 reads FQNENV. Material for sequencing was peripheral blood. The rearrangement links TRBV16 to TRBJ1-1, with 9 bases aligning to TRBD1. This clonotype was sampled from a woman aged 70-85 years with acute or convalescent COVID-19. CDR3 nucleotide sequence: TGTGCCAGCGTCAGGGACAGGGAGGCGGCTTTCTTT. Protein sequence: CASVRDREAAFF.